The clone carrying this T cell receptor (beta chain) occurred many times. TCRdb reprocessed the 5' RACE reads with MiXCR, giving one entry per CDR3 protein. The sample shows some 57,000 distinct CDR3 sequences, about 3.3% of them seen only once. This sample was taken from a study of neurological immune-mediated disorders. Sequencing was done on a sample of PBMCs. This TCR derives from a woman aged 55-70 years with multiple sclerosis.

In DNA form, the CDR3 reads TGTGCCACCAGTGATTTGCGGGGGACAGGGGACAATGAGCAGTTCTTC. Protein product: CATSDLRGTGDNEQFF. This rearrangement joins TRBV24-1 to TRBJ2-1; TRBD1 matches 10 bases. Germline V gives CDR1 KGHDR, CDR2 SFDVKD. The V and J ends lost 0 bases and 5 bases, in that order; junction bases with no gene match: 3. The CDR3 is 16 amino acids.